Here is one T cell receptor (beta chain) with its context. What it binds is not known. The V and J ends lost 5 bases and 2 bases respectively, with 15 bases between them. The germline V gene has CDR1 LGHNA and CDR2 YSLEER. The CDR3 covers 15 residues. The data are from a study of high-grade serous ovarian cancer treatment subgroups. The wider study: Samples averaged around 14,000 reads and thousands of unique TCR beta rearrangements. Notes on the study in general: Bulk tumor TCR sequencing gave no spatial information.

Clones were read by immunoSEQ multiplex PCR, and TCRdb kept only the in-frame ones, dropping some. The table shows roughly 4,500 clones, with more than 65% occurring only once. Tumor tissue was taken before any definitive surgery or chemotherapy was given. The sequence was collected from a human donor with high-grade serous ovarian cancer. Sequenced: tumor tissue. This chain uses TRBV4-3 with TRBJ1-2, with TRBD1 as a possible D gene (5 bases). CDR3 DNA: TGCGCCAGCAGCTTCCGGGGCCGGGGGAACTATGGCTACACCTTC. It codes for CASSFRGRGNYGYTF.